The entry below gives a single T cell receptor (beta chain) sequence along with its context. All enrollees were roughly 18 to 95 years old and from 20 to 30 US areas. Participant-reported clinical history was the basis for cohort assignment. Original processing notes: Estimates of nucleated cell counts were drawn from the amplification of reference gene primers. Sequenced by immunoSEQ multiplex PCR; TCRdb stores in-frame clones only, minus some. The DNA was the basis for D and trimming; V, J and clone size are from that table. The sample contains a few hundred thousand clones, around 90% of which appear only once. The V gene's germline CDR1 is MDHEN and CDR2 SYDVKM. V shed 6 bases, J shed 4 bases, and the junction held 1 base outside the gene matches. The CDR3 has 13 residues. These data belong to a study of blood T cell repertoires in COVID-19. Overall study context: Sources were T cells, B-cell-depleted T cells, or PBMCs; the material itself was cDNA or gDNA.

The sequence was collected from a young woman with acute COVID-19. Sequencing was performed on PBMCs or T cells enriched from blood (not recorded which). The chain is built from TRBV28 and TRBJ1-5; 9 bases agree with TRBD1. As DNA, the CDR3 is TGTGCCAGCAGCGACAGGGGGAATCAGCCCCAGCATTTT. This sequence encodes CASSDRGNQPQHF.